The 20 T cell receptor beta chains below were found in one sample sequenced in a study of Ad26.COV2.S vaccination and SARS-CoV-2 variants. Clones were sequenced by immunoSEQ multiplex PCR, and TCRdb holds only the in-frame ones, with some missing. The sample carries a few hundred thousand clones, roughly four fifths recorded once. The treatment is: some 20 received Ad26.COV2.S at low or high dose, single or two shots; about five received placebo; per-sample allocation not given. The study sampled participants on day 63 after the first vaccine or placebo injection. Sequences were derived from peripheral blood, sampled in a trial of Ad26.COV2.S vaccine versus placebo. These receptors originate from a person between 18 and 65 years old who received the Ad26.COV2.S COVID-19 vaccine or a placebo.

The table lists this clone with a count of one. Here the CDR3 reads CASSLDRARDTEAFF. As DNA, the CDR3 is TGTGCCAGCAGCTTGGACCGGGCTCGGGACACTGAAGCTTTCTTT. This sequence joins TRBV11-3 and TRBJ1-1; D uncertain. V lost 3 bases and J 3 bases, leaving 14 bases between the germline ends. The CDR3 is made up of 15 amino acids. Germline V CDR1 and CDR2: SGHNT, YENEEA.

The rearrangement uses TRBV5-1 and TRBJ2-2; perhaps D is TRBD1 or TRBD2 (7 bases each). This CDR3 comprises 13 residues. Trimming removed 7 bases at V and 4 bases at J, with 11 bases between. Germline-derived CDR1 and CDR2 are SGHRS and YFSETQ. This CDR3 is CASAGGVTGELFF. In DNA form, the CDR3 reads TGCGCCAGCGCAGGGGGGGTCACCGGGGAGCTGTTTTTT.

This clone occurred a few times. V gene TRBV7-2 combines with J gene TRBJ2-5, with D perhaps matching TRBD2 (5 bases). V dropped 5 bases and J dropped 9 bases, with 16 bases sitting between them. In germline, CDR1 is SGHTA, CDR2 FQGNSA. The CDR3 is 13 amino acids. CDR3 sequence reads: CASSLDYLRAQYF. CDR3 bases: TGTGCCAGCAGCCTTGACTATTTGCGAGCCCAGTACTTC. Full variable domain (rest looked up from reference TRBV7-2 and TRBJ2-5): GAGVSQSPSNKVTEKGKDVELRCDPISGHTALYWYRQSLGQGLEFLIYFQGNSAPDKSGLPSDRFSAERTGGSVSTLTIQRTQQEDSAVYLCASSLDYLRAQYFGPGTRLLVL.

The chain recombines TRBV6-5 with TRBJ1-4, with TRBD1 identical over 7 bases. Looked up from germline, CDR1 is MNHEY and CDR2 is SVGAGI. The CDR3 length is 14 residues. V shed 0 bases and J 7 bases; nucleotides not matched to a gene: 2. This CDR3 is CASSYSRTGEKLFF. The CDR3 DNA reads as TGTGCCAGCAGTTACTCGAGGACAGGTGAAAAACTGTTTTTT.

V and J are TRBV19 and TRBJ2-3; 9 bases match TRBD2. Trimming removed 7 bases from V and 3 bases from J; junction bases left unmatched: 8. Germline values: CDR1 LNHDA, CDR2 SQIVND (reference sequence). This CDR3 is 15 amino acids long. The CDR3 region is CASMVAGGRTDTQYF. The CDR3, as DNA: TGTGCCAGTATGGTGGCGGGGGGGCGAACAGATACGCAGTATTTT. Filled out from reference TRBV19 and TRBJ2-3, the complete variable domain reads DGGITQSPKYLFRKEGQNVTLSCEQNLNHDAMYWYRQDPGQGLRLIYYSQIVNDFQKGDIAEGYSVSREKKESFPLTVTSAQKNPTAFYLCASMVAGGRTDTQYFGPGTRLTVL.

This clone has just a few counts. The same CDR3 arises from other DNA sequences in this sample as well. The chain has TRBV5-1 and TRBJ1-4; D uncertain. CDR1 and CDR2 (germline): SGHRS, YFSETQ. The CDR3 runs to 13 residues. V lost 0 bases and J 10 bases, leaving 10 bases between the germline ends. DNA for the CDR3: TGCGCCAGCAGCTTGGAGGCAGTGGGAAAACTGTTTTTT. This translates into CASSLEAVGKLFF.

This clone was observed once. The CDR3 loop reads CASSLSLGTLNSPLHF. In DNA form, the CDR3 reads TGTGCCAGCAGCTTGTCACTTGGGACACTAAATTCACCCCTCCACTTT. This chain links TRBV5-8 with TRBJ1-6; weak D call: TRBD1 (6 bases). Germline loops: CDR1 SGHTS, CDR2 YDEGEE. Trimming shortened V by 1 base and J by 7 bases, and 15 bases separated the two germline ends. The CDR3 length is 16 residues.

V and J are TRBV7-6 and TRBJ2-7; D unresolved. CDR1 SGHVS and CDR2 FNYEAQ come from the germline V gene. V was pared by 3 bases and J by 3 bases, with 15 bases between. CDR3 size: 15 residues. This chain's CDR3 is CASSLAENRLYEQYF. CDR3 DNA: TGTGCCAGCAGCTTGGCAGAGAACCGCCTCTACGAGCAGTACTTC.

This chain connects TRBV5-1 to TRBJ2-4, with D possibly TRBD2 on 5 matching bases. V lost 5 bases, J lost 1 base, and 13 bases lay in between. The germline gives CDR1 SGHRS, CDR2 YFSETQ. The CDR3 is 15 residues long. The CDR3 reads CASRPLSGAKNIQYF. Here the CDR3 DNA reads TGCGCCAGCAGACCCCTCTCGGGGGCCAAAAACATTCAGTACTTC. The whole variable domain, remainder taken from reference TRBV5-1 and TRBJ2-4, is KAGVTQTPRYLIKTRGQQVTLSCSPISGHRSVSWYQQTPGQGLQFLFEYFSETQRNKGNFPGRFSGRQFSNSRSEMNVSTLELGDSALYLCASRPLSGAKNIQYFGAGTRLSVL.

This chain joins TRBV2 and TRBJ2-3; no firm D call. Germline lookup yields CDR1 SNHLY and CDR2 FYNNEI. The CDR3 runs to 13 residues. V dropped 5 bases and J dropped 2 bases, with 8 bases sitting between them. The CDR3 loop is CASSLRTTDTQYF. DNA of the CDR3: TGTGCCAGCAGTTTGCGGACCACAGATACGCAGTATTTT.

The gene calls are TRBV6-1 and TRBJ1-2; D remains unclear. The ends were cut back, 2 bases at V and 4 bases at J, with 8 bases in the middle. The CDR3 loop spans 13 amino acids. CDR1 is MNHNS, CDR2 SASEGT, per germline. The CDR3 DNA reads as TGTGCCAGCAGTGAACAGGTCCTCTATGGCTACACCTTC. The encoded protein is CASSEQVLYGYTF.

The chain couples TRBV21-1 to TRBJ2-4; TRBD2 was called by the table and not checked on the DNA. TRBV21-1 is termed a pseudogene. The CDR3 consists of 16 residues. The CDR3 DNA follows: TGTGCCAGCAGGCGGTTGAGGGATGTTTTTGAGAACATTCAGTACTTC. This sequence encodes CASRRLRDVFENIQYF.

V usage is TRBV12-3 or TRBV12-4 and J usage is TRBJ2-5, with 10 positions matching TRBD1. The CDR3 spans 13 residues. J gave up 5 bases and V 3 bases, and 0 bases lay outside the gene matches. The CDR3 DNA reads as TGTGCCAGCAGTTTGACAGGGGGCGAGACCCAGTACTTC. It encodes CASSLTGGETQYF.

The chain couples TRBV11-2 to TRBJ2-3, with 8 bases identical to TRBD2. The CDR3 extends over 17 amino acids. V lost 2 bases, J lost 3 bases, and 10 bases stayed unmatched. Per the germline V gene, CDR1 is SGHAT and CDR2 is FQNNGV. This CDR3 reads CASSLWLGAGGTDTQYF. Here the CDR3 DNA reads TGTGCCAGCAGCTTATGGCTGGGGGCGGGGGGAACAGATACGCAGTATTTT. Combining the CDR3 with reference TRBV11-2 and TRBJ2-3 gives the whole variable domain EAGVAQSPRYKIIEKRQSVAFWCNPISGHATLYWYQQILGQGPKLLIQFQNNGVVDDSQLPKDRFSAERLKGVDSTLKIQPAKLEDSAVYLCASSLWLGAGGTDTQYFGPGTRLTVL.

Here the CDR3 reads CASDGGRAFF. In nucleotides, the CDR3 is TGTGCCAGCGACGGGGGGAGAGCTTTCTTT. The chain recombines TRBV2 with TRBJ1-1; possible D gene TRBD1, 5 bases. Trimming cost V 8 bases and J 10 bases, with 11 bases left between them. Germline CDR1 reads SNHLY; CDR2 reads FYNNEI. The CDR3 totals 10 residues.

The J gene is TRBJ1-2, the V gene TRBV5-6; maybe TRBD1 (5 bases). This CDR3 region has 15 residues. Trimming stripped 4 bases from V and 2 bases from J, with 15 bases between. CDR1 is SGHDT, CDR2 YYEEEE, per germline. The CDR3 DNA reads TGTGCCAGCAGCCCCTCCCCGGCAGGGAACTATGGCTACACCTTC. This encodes CASSPSPAGNYGYTF.

The rearrangement joins TRBV7-3 to TRBJ2-1, with D hard to call. V lost 8 bases and J 5 bases, leaving 13 bases between the germline ends. Germline CDR1 is SGHTA and CDR2 is FQGTGA. This CDR3 is built from 13 residues. The chain's CDR3 is CASASGSHNEQFF. CDR3 nucleotide sequence: TGTGCCAGCGCCTCCGGGTCACACAATGAGCAGTTCTTC.

This clone is a singleton in its sample. This chain joins TRBV3-1 (or the pseudogene TRBV3-2) and TRBJ1-4; D uncertain. V lost 4 bases and J 7 bases, leaving 10 bases between the germline ends. Germline CDR1 and CDR2: LGHDT and YNNKEL (reference sequence). This CDR3 has 13 residues. CDR3 bases: TGTGCCAGCAGCCCGAGTACCAGTGAAAAACTGTTTTTT. Its protein product is CASSPSTSEKLFF.

J is TRBJ1-2 and V is TRBV7-2; the match to TRBD1 covers 11 bases. V was pared by 6 bases and J by 4 bases, with 10 bases of the junction left unmatched. The germline V gene has CDR1 SGHTA and CDR2 FQGNSA. The length of the CDR3 is 16 residues. CDR3 in amino acids: CASRTFGQGAGYGYTF. For the CDR3, the DNA is TGTGCCAGCAGAACTTTCGGACAGGGGGCGGGCTATGGCTACACCTTC.

This clone came up a few times. The same CDR3 also results from other DNA sequences found in this sample. CDR3 nucleotides: TGTGCCAGCTCACCCCCAGACAGTTCCTACGAGCAGTACTTC. Translating gives CASSPPDSSYEQYF. This chain links TRBV18 with TRBJ2-7, with D tentatively TRBD1 (5 bases). The CDR3 sequence is 14 residues long. The V end was cut by 3 bases, the J end by 1 base, with 10 bases between. Germline V gene data show CDR1 as KGHSH and CDR2 as LQKENI.